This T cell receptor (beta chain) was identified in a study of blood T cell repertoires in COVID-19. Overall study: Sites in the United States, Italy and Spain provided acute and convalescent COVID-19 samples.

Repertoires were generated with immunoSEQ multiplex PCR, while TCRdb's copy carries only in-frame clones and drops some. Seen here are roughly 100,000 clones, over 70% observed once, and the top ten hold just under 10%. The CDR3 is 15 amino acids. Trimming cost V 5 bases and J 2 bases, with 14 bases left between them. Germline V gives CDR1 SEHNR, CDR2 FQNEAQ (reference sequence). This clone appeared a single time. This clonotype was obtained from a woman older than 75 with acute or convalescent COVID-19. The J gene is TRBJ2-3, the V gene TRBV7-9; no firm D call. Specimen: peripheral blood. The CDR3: CASSPLVGDTDTQYF. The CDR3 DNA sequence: TGTGCCAGCAGCCCCCTCGTAGGAGACACAGATACGCAGTATTTT.